This entry features one TCR beta chain sequence. Its antigen remains unidentified. Random hexamers were used to reverse transcribe an amount of 0.5 to 1 ug RNA. A multiplex approach, immunoSEQ multiplex PCR, amplified TCR beta CDR3 across 54 Vbeta and 13 Jbeta. From the immunoSEQ multiplex PCR reads, TCRdb called clonotypes with MiXCR, one entry per CDR3 protein. This repertoire shows more than 250,000 distinct CDR3 sequences, 92% found once; its top ten account for 0.065%. Germline V gives CDR1 MDHEN, CDR2 SYDVKM. The CDR3 spans 12 residues. Unmatched junction bases numbered 1, after V lost 6 bases and J lost 2 bases. The data derive from a study of CD8 T cells in Susac syndrome. CD8+ and CD4+ T cells from blood underwent TCR beta sequencing. CD8+ and CD4+ T cells were negatively isolated; TEMRA cells were FACS-enriched. Findings and caveats of the study: The authors acknowledged that their TCR sequencing and HLA analysis involved a relatively small number of individuals.

The V call is TRBV28, the J call TRBJ2-7; 7 bases fit TRBD2. This receptor was obtained from a human donor with multiple sclerosis. Sequencing was performed on CD4+ T cells from PBMCs. CDR3 bases: TGTGCCAGCAGGAGCGGGACCTACGAGCAGTACTTC. It codes for CASRSGTYEQYF.